This TCR beta chain came from a study of blood T cell repertoires in COVID-19. Clones were read by immunoSEQ multiplex PCR, and TCRdb kept only the in-frame ones, dropping some. The data hold some 400,000 clones, with 85% to 90% observed a single time. CDR1 and CDR2 (germline): SGHVS, FNYEAQ. V lost 2 bases, J lost 4 bases, and 6 bases stayed unmatched. This CDR3 has 16 amino acids. The J gene is TRBJ2-1, the V gene TRBV7-6; TRBD2 matches 9 bases. This sequence originates from a human donor in a cohort sampled during active COVID-19. Sequenced input: peripheral blood. The CDR3 is CASSLRGTSPYNEQFF. In nucleotides, the CDR3 is TGTGCCAGCAGCTTAAGGGGGACTAGCCCTTACAATGAGCAGTTCTTC.